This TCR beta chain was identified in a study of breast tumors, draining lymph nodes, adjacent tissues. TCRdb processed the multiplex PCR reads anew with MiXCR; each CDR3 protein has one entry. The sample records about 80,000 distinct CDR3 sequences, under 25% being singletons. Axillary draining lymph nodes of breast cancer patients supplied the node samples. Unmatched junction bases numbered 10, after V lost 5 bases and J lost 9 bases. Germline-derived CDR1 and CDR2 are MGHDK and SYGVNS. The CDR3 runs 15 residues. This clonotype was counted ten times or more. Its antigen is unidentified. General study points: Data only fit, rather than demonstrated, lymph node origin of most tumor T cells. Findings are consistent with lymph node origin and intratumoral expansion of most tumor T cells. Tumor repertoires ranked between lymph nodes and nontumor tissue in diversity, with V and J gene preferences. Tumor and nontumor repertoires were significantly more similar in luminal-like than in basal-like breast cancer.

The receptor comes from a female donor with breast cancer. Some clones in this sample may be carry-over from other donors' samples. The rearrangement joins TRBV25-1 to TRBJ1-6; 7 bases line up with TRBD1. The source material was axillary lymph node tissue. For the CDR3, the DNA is TGTGCCAGCAGTCCCATCGACAGGGATGGTTCACCCCTCCACTTT. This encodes CASSPIDRDGSPLHF.